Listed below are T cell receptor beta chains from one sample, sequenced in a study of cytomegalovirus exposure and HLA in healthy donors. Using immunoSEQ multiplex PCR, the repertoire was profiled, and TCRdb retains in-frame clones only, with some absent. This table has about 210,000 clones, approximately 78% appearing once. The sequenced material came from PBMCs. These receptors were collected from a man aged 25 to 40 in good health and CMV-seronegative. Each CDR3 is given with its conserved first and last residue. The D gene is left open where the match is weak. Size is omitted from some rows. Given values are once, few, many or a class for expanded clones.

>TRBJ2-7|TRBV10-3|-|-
CAISGGGGLDEQYF
TGTGCCATCAGTGGGGGCGGAGGGTTGGACGAGCAGTACTTC
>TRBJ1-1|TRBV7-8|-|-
CASSPAGRSNTEAFF
TGTGCCAGCAGCCCAGCGGGGCGGTCGAACACTGAAGCTTTCTTT
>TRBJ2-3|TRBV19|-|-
CASSRDFTDTQYF
TGTGCCAGTAGTAGGGACTTCACAGATACGCAGTATTTT
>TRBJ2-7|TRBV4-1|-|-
CASSQVLGQSYEQYF
TGCGCCAGCAGCCAAGTTCTGGGGCAGTCCTACGAGCAGTACTTC
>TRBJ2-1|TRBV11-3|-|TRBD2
CASSLDHAGGLYNEQFF
TGTGCCAGCAGCTTAGATCATGCGGGGGGGCTCTACAATGAGCAGTTCTTC
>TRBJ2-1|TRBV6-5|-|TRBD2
CASRGLAGGKDEQFF
TGTGCCAGCAGGGGGTTAGCGGGGGGGAAGGATGAGCAGTTCTTC
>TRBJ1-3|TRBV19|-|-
CASSRSMLSGNTIYF
TGTGCCAGTAGCCGGAGCATGCTTTCTGGAAACACCATATATTTT
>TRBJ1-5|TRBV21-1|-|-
CASSKANRTVNQPQHF
TGTGCCAGCAGCAAAGCGAATAGGACAGTCAATCAGCCCCAGCATTTT
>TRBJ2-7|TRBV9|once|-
CASSVGGGGYEQYF
TGTGCCAGCAGCGTAGGTGGAGGGGGCTACGAGCAGTACTTC
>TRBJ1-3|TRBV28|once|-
CASSWTDTGNTIYF
TGTGCCAGCAGTTGGACAGATACTGGAAACACCATATATTTT
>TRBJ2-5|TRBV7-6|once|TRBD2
CASSSRLGAGEETQYF
TGTGCCAGCAGCTCTAGACTAGGAGCGGGGGAAGAGACCCAGTACTTC
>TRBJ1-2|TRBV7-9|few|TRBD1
CASGTGSYGYTF
TGTGCCAGCGGGACAGGGTCCTATGGCTACACCTTC
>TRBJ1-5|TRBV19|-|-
CASSTTAVPQHF
TGTGCCAGTAGCACGACCGCGGTGCCCCAGCATTTT
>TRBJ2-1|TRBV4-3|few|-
CASSQSVNNEQFF
TGCGCCAGCAGCCAATCCGTAAACAATGAGCAGTTCTTC
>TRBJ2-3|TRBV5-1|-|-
CASSLTPSTDTQYF
TGCGCCAGCAGCTTGACACCCTCTACAGATACGCAGTATTTT
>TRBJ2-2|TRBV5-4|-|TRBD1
CASSTPGQVFTGELFF
TGTGCCAGCAGTACACCGGGACAGGTTTTTACCGGGGAGCTGTTTTTT
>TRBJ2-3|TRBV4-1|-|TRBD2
CASSQDSRFLAGGTDTQYF
TGCGCCAGCAGCCAAGATTCAAGATTCCTAGCGGGGGGCACAGATACGCAGTATTTT
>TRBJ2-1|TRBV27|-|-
CASSLGASGVLEQFF
TGTGCCAGCAGTTTAGGGGCCTCTGGCGTTTTAGAGCAGTTCTTC
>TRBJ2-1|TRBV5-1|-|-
CASSPDRLTTRKQFF
TGCGCCAGCAGTCCGGACCGCCTGACTACGAGGAAGCAGTTCTTC
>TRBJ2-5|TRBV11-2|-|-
CASTQGRGNQETQYF
TGTGCCAGCACCCAGGGGAGGGGGAACCAAGAGACCCAGTACTTC
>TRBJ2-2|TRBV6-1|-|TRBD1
CAVRGPRIGELFF
TGTGCCGTCAGGGGGCCGAGGATCGGGGAGCTGTTTTTT